These 28 T cell receptor beta chains came from one sample sequenced in a study of T cells expressing NK-cell markers. TCRdb reprocessed the 5' RACE reads, with one entry per CDR3 protein and no DNA. The sample holds fewer than 300,000 distinct CDR3 sequences. The material sequenced was blood T cells: a sorted CD56 or NKG2C T cell subset, CD4+ or CD8+ T cells, or bulk PBMC T cells (not recorded which). The receptors derive from a woman between 18 and 75 years old in good health.

This sequence joins TRBV29-1 and TRBJ2-5. Looked up from germline, CDR1 is SQVTM and CDR2 is ANQGSEA. CDR3 size: 13 residues. The CDR3 loop is CSVEFLTQETQYF. Based on the CDR3 plus reference TRBV29-1 and TRBJ2-5, the full variable domain is SAVISQKPSRDICQRGTSLTIQCQVDSQVTMMFWYRQQPGQSLTLIATANQGSEATYESGFVIDKFPISRPNLTFSTLTVSNMSPEDSSIYLCSVEFLTQETQYFGPGTRLLVL.

The chain carries TRBV7-2 and TRBJ2-7; TCRdb outputs TRBD2, but without DNA this stays unchecked. Germline V gives CDR1 SGHTA, CDR2 FQGNSA. The CDR3 is 16 residues long. CDR3 amino acids: CASSLTTSGRKSEQYF.

This sequence joins TRBV20-1 and TRBJ2-3. The CDR3 covers 16 residues. CDR1 and CDR2 from the germline V gene are DFQATT and SNEGSKA (reference sequence). This CDR3 reads CSARDLAFVSTDTQYF.

V gene TRBV20-1 combines with J gene TRBJ1-4. The CDR3 is 13 amino acids. CDR1 DFQATT and CDR2 SNEGSKA come from the germline V gene (reference sequence). The CDR3 spells CSARVSDNEKLFF.

The J gene is TRBJ2-3, the V gene TRBV5-4; the TCRdb D gene call, TRBD2, has no DNA to confirm it. Looked up from germline, CDR1 is SGHNT and CDR2 is YYREEE (reference sequence). The CDR3 sequence is 19 residues long. This CDR3 is CASSLRLNPGTSGSDTQYF.

The chain uses TRBV11-2 and TRBJ1-6. CDR1 and CDR2 from the germline V gene are SGHAT and FQNNGV. This CDR3 comprises 13 residues. The chain's CDR3 is CASSLEANSPLHF. The complete variable domain, with remaining parts taken from reference TRBV11-2 and TRBJ1-6, reads EAGVAQSPRYKIIEKRQSVAFWCNPISGHATLYWYQQILGQGPKLLIQFQNNGVVDDSQLPKDRFSAERLKGVDSTLKIQPAKLEDSAVYLCASSLEANSPLHFGNGTRLTVT.

The chain has TRBV28 and TRBJ2-7; TCRdb indicates TRBD1, and absent DNA this call remains unverified. The CDR3 loop spans 15 amino acids. Germline V gives CDR1 MDHEN, CDR2 SYDVKM. CDR3: CASSLAGTGLYEQYF.

The chain carries TRBV5-1 and TRBJ1-2; lacking DNA, the TRBD1 call made by TCRdb goes unchecked. This CDR3 is 15 amino acids long. Germline CDR1 and CDR2: SGHRS and YFSETQ. CDR3 sequence: CASSLAPGANYGYTF.

The chain recombines TRBV10-1 with TRBJ2-5; TCRdb returns TRBD1, unconfirmable since there is no DNA. Germline V gene sequence: CDR1 WNHNN, CDR2 SYGVQD (reference sequence). The CDR3 covers 15 residues. The CDR3 loop reads CASSELGDPIGTQYF.

The chain employs TRBV20-1 and TRBJ1-6. Per germline, CDR1 DFQATT and CDR2 SNEGSKA (reference sequence). The CDR3 totals 14 residues. CDR3 residues: CSARESNRESPLHF.

The rearrangement links TRBV6-2 or TRBV6-3 to TRBJ2-7; TCRdb's assignment of TRBD1 cannot be checked, as there is no DNA. Germline V gene sequence: CDR1 MNHEY, CDR2 SVGEGT. CDR3 size: 17 residues. The CDR3 reads CASRTYIRDRGAYEQYF.

CDR3 residues: CASSLDWGSYNEQFF. This chain joins TRBV7-2 and TRBJ2-1. CDR1 and CDR2 (germline): SGHTA, FQGNSA. This CDR3 has 15 amino acids. Complete variable domain (other parts from reference TRBV7-2 and TRBJ2-1): GAGVSQSPSNKVTEKGKDVELRCDPISGHTALYWYRQSLGQGLEFLIYFQGNSAPDKSGLPSDRFSAERTGGSVSTLTIQRTQQEDSAVYLCASSLDWGSYNEQFFGPGTRLTVL.

This sequence joins TRBV5-5 and TRBJ1-2. There are 14 residues in the CDR3. In germline, CDR1 is SGHKS, CDR2 YYEKEE (reference sequence). The CDR3 reads CASSLGTSNYGYTF.

V is TRBV2 and J is TRBJ2-5; as DNA is missing, the TRBD1 call by TCRdb cannot be tested. Germline loops: CDR1 SNHLY, CDR2 FYNNEI. The CDR3 is made up of 16 amino acids. The CDR3 region is CASSVQGSRVQETQYF.

This sequence joins TRBV10-3 and TRBJ2-6; TCRdb reports TRBD2, a call that lacks DNA to check it against. The V gene's germline CDR1 is ENHRY and CDR2 SYGVKD. CDR3 size: 18 residues. The CDR3 sequence: CAISESVGRHSGANVLTF.

This sequence joins TRBV20-1 and TRBJ1-2; the D call of TRBD1 rests on TCRdb alone, since no DNA is present to check it. The CDR3 is 15 residues long. The germline gives CDR1 DFQATT, CDR2 SNEGSKA (reference sequence). The chain's CDR3 is CSASRSGTGVGGYTF.

The chain employs TRBV12-3 or TRBV12-4 and TRBJ1-2; the D call of TRBD1 rests on TCRdb alone, since no DNA is present to check it. The CDR3 consists of 12 residues. The CDR3 is CAASQGRFGYTF.

The chain has TRBV5-1 and TRBJ2-1. The CDR3 runs to 13 residues. Germline V lookup: CDR1 SGHRS, CDR2 YFSETQ. The CDR3 here is CASSLARTGEQFF.

J is TRBJ1-3 and V is TRBV6-2 or TRBV6-3. CDR3 length: 15 amino acids. Germline V gene data show CDR1 as MNHEY and CDR2 as SVGEGT. The CDR3 is CASSSGTLSGNTIYF.

This sequence joins TRBV4-3 and TRBJ1-2. The CDR3 covers 13 residues. Germline assignment: CDR1 LGHNA and CDR2 YSLEER. This chain's CDR3 is CASSLTTGYGYTF.

The rearrangement uses TRBV28 and TRBJ2-7. Per germline, CDR1 MDHEN and CDR2 SYDVKM. CDR3 size: 15 residues. The CDR3 loop reads CASRSPTASRYEQYF.

The genes are TRBV20-1 and TRBJ1-5; TCRdb picks TRBD1, but there is no DNA to check that call. The CDR3 extends over 15 amino acids. Germline CDR1 is DFQATT and CDR2 is SNEGSKA (reference sequence). The chain's CDR3 is CSANTGTGRAQPQHF.

CDR3 in amino acids: CAIRNDRTPNQPQHF. The chain joins TRBV10-3 to TRBJ1-5; TCRdb names TRBD1, which stays unverified in the absence of DNA. This CDR3 has 15 residues. The germline V gene has CDR1 ENHRY and CDR2 SYGVKD.

This chain links TRBV12-3 or TRBV12-4 with TRBJ1-1. The CDR3 contains 15 residues. The CDR3 is CASSLSGLLNTEAFF.

The chain combines TRBV11-2 with TRBJ1-1. The length of the CDR3 is 13 residues. Germline values: CDR1 SGHAT, CDR2 FQNNGV. The CDR3 here is CASSLGAATAAFF.

The chain joins TRBV11-2 to TRBJ2-2. This CDR3 region has 15 residues. Per germline, CDR1 SGHAT and CDR2 FQNNGV. The CDR3 spells CASSVERSNTGELFF.

CDR3 residues: CASSLVLAGGGEQFF. The chain combines TRBV7-6 with TRBJ2-1; TCRdb designates TRBD2, a call that cannot be tested without DNA. Germline values: CDR1 SGHVS, CDR2 FNYEAQ. This CDR3 has 15 residues. Full variable domain (rest looked up from reference TRBV7-6 and TRBJ2-1): GAGVSQSPRYKVTKRGQDVALRCDPISGHVSLYWYRQALGQGPEFLTYFNYEAQQDKSGLPNDRFSAERPEGSISTLTIQRTEQRDSAMYRCASSLVLAGGGEQFFGPGTRLTVL.

This chain links TRBV12-3 or TRBV12-4 with TRBJ1-4; TCRdb's D call, TRBD1, is unchecked because there is no DNA. The length of the CDR3 is 16 residues. CDR3 region: CASSSSAGRLNEKLFF.